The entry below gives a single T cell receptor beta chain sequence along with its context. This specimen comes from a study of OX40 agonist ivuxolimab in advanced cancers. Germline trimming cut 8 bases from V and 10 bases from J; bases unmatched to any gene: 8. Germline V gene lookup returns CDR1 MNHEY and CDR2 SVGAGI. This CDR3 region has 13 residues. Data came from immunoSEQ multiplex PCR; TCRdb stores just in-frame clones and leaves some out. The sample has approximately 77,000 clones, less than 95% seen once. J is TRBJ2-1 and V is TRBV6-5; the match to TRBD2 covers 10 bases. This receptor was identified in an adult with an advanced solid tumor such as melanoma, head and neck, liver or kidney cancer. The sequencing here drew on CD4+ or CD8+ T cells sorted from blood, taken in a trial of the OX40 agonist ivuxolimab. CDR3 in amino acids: CASHGLAGEEQFF. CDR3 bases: TGTGCCAGCCATGGGCTAGCGGGGGAGGAGCAGTTCTTC.